Sequencing of this T cell receptor (beta chain) was carried out in a study of blood T cell repertoires in COVID-19 (dated by TCRdb to the early 2020s). Concerning the study at large: The collaborator samples originated in the United States, Italy and Spain and spanned the acute and convalescent phases of COVID-19. The prospective study material was composed of cDNA or gDNA derived from T cells, B-cell-depleted T cells, or PBMCs. Where available, HLA class I and class II types were obtained from metadata supplied by the sample provider rather than from assay-based typing. Subjects who had been exposed to COVID-19, were actively infected with it, or had recovered from it provided the deeply sampled blood TCRbeta repertoires that made up the dataset. The repertoires were made available in a free public database intended to serve as a resource for research on the immune response to SARS-CoV-2. Sample metadata almost always included a de-identified subject ID, COVID-19 status, age in years and sex. The samples were drawn from the first 160 participants of the ongoing ImmuneRACE study and from more than 1,000 subjects provided by 6 global collaborators.

Summary of the overall study and its limitations: How much clinical and demographic metadata was included differed by source and by participant, and the metadata was provided uncurated.

Enrolling through a virtual design, the prospective study's participants ranged in age from about 18 to 89 years and lived across 20 to 30 United States geographic areas. In the prospective study, participants were assigned to cohorts based on the clinical history participants reported in a screening survey and a study questionnaire. In the prospective study, mobile phlebotomists collected whole blood, serum and a nasopharyngeal or oropharyngeal swab from each participant. Prospective study participants could optionally give additional blood draws and questionnaires over a roughly 2-month period. Before DNA extraction, blood samples from the prospective study were shipped at room temperature or frozen. TCRbeta CDR3 regions were amplified from genomic DNA using the immunoSEQ Assay, a bias-controlled multiplex PCR. The authors' analysis ran thus. The number of nucleated cells in each sample was estimated by amplification of reference gene primers within the assay. To quantify the absolute abundance of each unique TCRbeta CDR3 rearrangement, sequence reads were collapsed and filtered. For each sample, productive Simpson clonality was calculated as the square root of Simpson's diversity index across productive rearrangements. TCRdb holds this immuneACCESS table with in-frame rearrangements only. Some clones are missing; in checked studies, unresolved V genes explain under half, and the rest has no known cause. From that table come the V and J calls and clone size; the DNA was used to work out D and trimming. The table for this sample lists roughly 200,000 clones; 87% of them were counted only once. The top ten clones comprise around a tenth of the sample.

On this clone itself: Its antigen has not been determined. Base-call qualities are not available, and no considerably larger clone is one nucleotide away.

Trimming leaves V shorter by 2 bases and J shorter by 3 bases, with the junction holding 4 bases beyond the gene matches. In the germline V gene, CDR1 corresponds to SNHLY and CDR2 to FYNNEI. The CDR3 covers 16 residues, taking in both the cysteine and the phenylalanine. CDR3 DNA only is kept here, 48 bases in frame from base 1. This TCR was recovered from a young man with acute COVID-19. The sample consisted of PBMCs or T cells enriched from blood (not recorded which). Rearrangement joined TRBV2 to TRBJ2-3; 11 of the junction bases match TRBD2. CDR3 loop: CASSEWSSGRTDTQYF. The nucleotide sequence reads TGTGCCAGCAGTGAATGGTCTAGCGGGAGGACAGATACGCAGTATTTT.